This TCR beta chain was documented in a study of shared clonotypes between healthy human individuals. Broader study findings: Among the subsets, naive ones generally showed larger estimated richness than memory ones.

A word on this clone: Its antigen is not identified.

Per the original data handling: In the immunoSEQ data, sequences were junction-only and lacked quality scores, so filtering differed. TCRdb keeps only in-frame clones here, not all; method: immunoSEQ multiplex PCR. From that table come the V and J calls and clone size; the DNA was used to work out D and trimming. There are 2 million to 2.5 million clones in the sample; 90% to 95% occur only once, and around 0.4% lies in the top ten. The CDR3 covers 12 residues. The V gene lost 3 bases and the J gene lost 4 bases, with 7 bases spanning the gap. CDR1 and CDR2 (germline): LNHDA, SQIVND (reference sequence).

The sample was naive CD4+ T cells from PBMCs. As to subset: CD45RA+ positively selected. This chain joins TRBV19 and TRBJ2-7, with D possibly matching TRBD1 (5 bases). This receptor was identified in a man between 18 and 29 years old in good health. Some clones in this sample may be carry-over from other donors' samples. The CDR3 bases are TGTGCCAGTAGTATGGGGCAGTACGAGCAGTACTTC. Amino acid sequence: CASSMGQYEQYF.